This T cell receptor beta chain came from a study of Graves' ophthalmopathy and Graves' hyperthyroidism (dated by TCRdb to 2016 to 2019). At the level of the whole study: Peripheral blood samples were taken at the time of initial diagnosis, before any treatment was given. The study used TCR beta repertoire signatures to distinguish Graves' ophthalmopathy from Graves' hyperthyroidism and to predict progression to ophthalmopathy. In total, 135 blood samples were TCR-sequenced: 43 ophthalmopathy, under 80 hyperthyroidism and approximately 17 hyperthyroidism-to-ophthalmopathy patients. To explore V-J signatures distinguishing ophthalmopathy from hyperthyroidism, a discovery set of more than 95 patients (roughly 45 ophthalmopathy, around 55 stable hyperthyroidism) was enrolled. An independent validation cohort was composed of about 20 hyperthyroidism patients and 17 patients who later progressed from hyperthyroidism to ophthalmopathy. T-cell repertoires of thyroid tissue and blood were compared in more than 5 hyperthyroidism patients. After sampling, hyperthyroidism patients received methimazole starting at 30 mg daily, and ophthalmopathy patients received high-dose intravenous methylprednisolone.

CDR1 and CDR2 were assigned from the germline V gene as ENHRY and SYGVKD. The CDR3 starts with the cysteine, ends with the phenylalanine, and has 15 residues. CDR3 DNA only is kept here, 45 bases in frame from base 1. Worth noting for this clonotype: This clone's antigen is unknown. One end of the junction does not line up with germline, which may come from a read error.

Overall study outcomes, separate from this receptor: Among expanded thyroid clonotypes with frequency above 0.001, most also showed up in blood, which suggests that blood repertoires may reflect the thyroid immune response. Ophthalmopathy was separated from stable hyperthyroidism by the 13-signature model with around 89% sensitivity and just under 84% specificity in cross-validation and with 80%/75% in the test set. No statistical method was used to predetermine the sample size, and group allocation was not hidden from the investigators. In validation, the model predicted ophthalmopathy progression with more than 55% sensitivity and 72% to 80% specificity; around twelve predicted patients were CT-confirmed with GO in a median of approximately six months.

For repertoire sequencing, the TCR beta CDR3 regions were amplified from RNA transcripts. The first round of RT-PCR was done with HTBI primers and the Qiagen OneStep RT-PCR kit, and was followed by a second round of multiplex PCR, then size selection and purification. Libraries were sequenced on an Illumina HiSeq2000 using paired-end 100 bp reads. The published analysis was carried out like this. Reads were processed with SOAPnuke, discarding reads with adapters, uncalled bases, mean Phred below 15, or no exact constant-primer or identifier match. COPE v1.2.5 was used to merge the high-quality paired reads. Each unique nucleotide sequence was defined as a clonotype, and clonotypes were aligned to IMGT TRB V, D and J references with MiTCR v1.1. Analysis was restricted to V-J combinations with a frequency above 0.0001, which covered about 99% of repertoires. A TCR clonal expansion and chaos score per V-J combination was defined as the ratio of F50 clonal expansion to chaos observed in the TCRdist matrix. Welch's t-statistics and random forest were used to narrow the features down to roughly twelve V-J combinations, which were then fed into a naive Bayes classifier. Thyroid-blood repertoire similarity was quantified with the Morisita-Horn index. Starting from the raw public reads, TCRdb applied fastp trimming at Q25, assembled clones with MiXCR and retained in-frame beta chains. Rows with one shared CDR3 protein collapse into an entry with the most common genes and DNA. These V and J calls are TCRdb output, not the study's own analysis. Within this sample are 740,000 or so distinct CDR3 sequences, with 35% to 50% of them counted one time only. The top ten clones comprise roughly 45% of the sample.

Ophthalmopathy patients had moderately to severely active disease, Clinical Activity Score of at least 3, NOSPECS grade of at least 4, and disease duration under 3 months. Anyone with other autoimmune diseases, uncontrolled infections, pregnancy or lactation was excluded from the study. Clinical symptoms, serum thyroxine, TRAb, thyroid ultrasound and orbital computed tomography formed the basis of the diagnosis. Using Ficoll-Paque density gradient centrifugation, PBMCs were isolated from approximately 11 ml of fresh peripheral blood. Trizol reagent was used to extract the total RNA, and its quality was then checked on an Agilent 2100 Bioanalyzer.

Recombination joined TRBV10-3 with TRBJ1-2; 11 middle bases align to TRBD1. Sequences were obtained from peripheral blood. This TCR came from an adult man with Graves' ophthalmopathy. The CDR3 protein is CASSPRTGGASGYTF. The DNA reads TGTGCCAGCAGTCCGAGGACAGGGGGCGCAAGTGGCTACACCTTC.